Below, one T cell receptor (beta chain) is given with its context. The CDR3 is 13 residues long. V shed 8 bases and J shed 0 bases, with 10 bases lying between them. CDR1 MNHEY and CDR2 SVGAGI come from the germline V gene. These data originate in a study of blood T cell repertoires in COVID-19. TCRdb's copy holds only in-frame clones and misses some; the assay was immunoSEQ multiplex PCR. The sample yields 220,000 or so clones, 82% seen once. The sample comprised peripheral blood. This TCR was sampled from a woman aged 80 or over with COVID-19, enrolled during active disease. The chain links TRBV6-5 to TRBJ1-2, with a weak D call TRBD1 (5 bases). As DNA, the CDR3 is TGTGCCAGCTCTGGGACTTCTAACTATGGCTACACCTTC. It codes for CASSGTSNYGYTF.